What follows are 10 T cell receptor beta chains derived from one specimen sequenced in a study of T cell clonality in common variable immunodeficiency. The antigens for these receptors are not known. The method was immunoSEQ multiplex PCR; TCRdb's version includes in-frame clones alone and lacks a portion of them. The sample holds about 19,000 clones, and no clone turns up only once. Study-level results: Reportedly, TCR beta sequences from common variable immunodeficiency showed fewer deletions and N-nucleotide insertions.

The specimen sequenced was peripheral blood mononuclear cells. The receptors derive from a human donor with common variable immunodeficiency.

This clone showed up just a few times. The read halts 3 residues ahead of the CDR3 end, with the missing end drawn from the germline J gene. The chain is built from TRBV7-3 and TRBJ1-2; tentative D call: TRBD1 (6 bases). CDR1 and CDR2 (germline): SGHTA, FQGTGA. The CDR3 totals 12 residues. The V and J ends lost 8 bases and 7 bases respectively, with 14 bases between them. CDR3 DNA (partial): TGTGCCAGCGGAACAGGGTATGGTGGC. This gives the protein CASGTGYGG. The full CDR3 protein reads CASGTGYGGYTF.

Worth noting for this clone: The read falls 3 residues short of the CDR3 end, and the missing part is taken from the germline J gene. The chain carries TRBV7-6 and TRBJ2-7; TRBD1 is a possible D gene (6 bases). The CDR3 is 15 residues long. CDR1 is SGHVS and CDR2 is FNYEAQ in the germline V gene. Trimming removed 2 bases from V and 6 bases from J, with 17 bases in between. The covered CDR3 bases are TGTGCCAGCAGCTTAAGACAGGACCTCACAGGCGAG. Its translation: CASSLRQDLTGE. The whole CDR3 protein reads CASSLRQDLTGEQYF.

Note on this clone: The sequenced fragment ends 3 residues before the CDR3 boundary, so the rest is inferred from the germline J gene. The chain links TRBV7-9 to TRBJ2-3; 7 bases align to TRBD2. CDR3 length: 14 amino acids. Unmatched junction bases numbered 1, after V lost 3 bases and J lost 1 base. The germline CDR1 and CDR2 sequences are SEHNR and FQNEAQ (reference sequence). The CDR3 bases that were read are TGTGCCAGCAGCTTCAGCGGGGGCACAGATACG. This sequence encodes CASSFSGGTDT. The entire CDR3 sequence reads CASSFSGGTDTQYF.

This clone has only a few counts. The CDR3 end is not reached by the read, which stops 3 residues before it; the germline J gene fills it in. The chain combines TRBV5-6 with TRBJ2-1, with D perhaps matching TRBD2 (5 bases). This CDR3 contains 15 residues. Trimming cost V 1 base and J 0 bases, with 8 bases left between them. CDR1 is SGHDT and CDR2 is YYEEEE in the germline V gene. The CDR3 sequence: CASSLFSVSYNEQFF. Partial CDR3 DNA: TGTGCCAGCAGCTTGTTTAGCGTCTCCTACAATGAG.

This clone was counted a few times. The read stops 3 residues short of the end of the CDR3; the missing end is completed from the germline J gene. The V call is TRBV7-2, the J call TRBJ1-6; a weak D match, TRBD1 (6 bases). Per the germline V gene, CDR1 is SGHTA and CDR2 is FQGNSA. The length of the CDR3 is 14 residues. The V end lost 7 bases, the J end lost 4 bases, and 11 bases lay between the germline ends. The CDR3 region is CASTRTGYNSPLHF. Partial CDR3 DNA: TGTGCCAGCACTAGAACAGGGTATAATTCACCC. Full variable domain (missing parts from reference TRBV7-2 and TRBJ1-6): GAGVSQSPSNKVTEKGKDVELRCDPISGHTALYWYRQSLGQGLEFLIYFQGNSAPDKSGLPSDRFSAERTGGSVSTLTIQRTQQEDSAVYLCASTRTGYNSPLHFGNGTRLTVT.

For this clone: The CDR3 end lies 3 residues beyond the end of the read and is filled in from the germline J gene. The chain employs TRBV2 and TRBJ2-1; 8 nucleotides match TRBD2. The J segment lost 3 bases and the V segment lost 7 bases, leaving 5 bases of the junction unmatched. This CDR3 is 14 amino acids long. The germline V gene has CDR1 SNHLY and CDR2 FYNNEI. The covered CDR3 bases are TGTGCCAGCACCGGGACTAGGAGCTACAATGAG. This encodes CASTGTRSYNE. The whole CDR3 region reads CASTGTRSYNEQFF.

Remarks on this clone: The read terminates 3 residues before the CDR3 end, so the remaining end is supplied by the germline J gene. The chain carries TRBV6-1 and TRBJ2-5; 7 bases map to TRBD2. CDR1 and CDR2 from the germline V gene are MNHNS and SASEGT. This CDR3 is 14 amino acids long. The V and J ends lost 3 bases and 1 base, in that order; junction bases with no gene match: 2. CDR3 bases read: TGTGCCAGCAGTGACGGGGGGTCCCAAGAGACC. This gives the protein CASSDGGSQET. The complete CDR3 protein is CASSDGGSQETQYF.

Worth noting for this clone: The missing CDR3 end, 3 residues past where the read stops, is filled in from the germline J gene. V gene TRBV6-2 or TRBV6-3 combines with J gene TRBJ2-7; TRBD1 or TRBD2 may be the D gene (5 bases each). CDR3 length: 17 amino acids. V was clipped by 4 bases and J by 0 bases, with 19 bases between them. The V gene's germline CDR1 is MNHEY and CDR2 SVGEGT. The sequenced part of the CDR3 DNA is TGTGCCAGCAGTTTTTCTTTAACCTCAGGGAGCTCCTACGAG. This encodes CASSFSLTSGSSYE. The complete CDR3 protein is CASSFSLTSGSSYEQYF.

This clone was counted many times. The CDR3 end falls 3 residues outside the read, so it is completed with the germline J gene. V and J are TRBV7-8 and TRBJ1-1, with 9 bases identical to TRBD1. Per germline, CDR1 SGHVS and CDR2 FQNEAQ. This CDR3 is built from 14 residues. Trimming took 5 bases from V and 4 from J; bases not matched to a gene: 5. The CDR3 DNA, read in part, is TGTGCCAGCAGCATGGGACAGGGTCCCACTGAA. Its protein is CASSMGQGPTE. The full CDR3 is CASSMGQGPTEAFF.

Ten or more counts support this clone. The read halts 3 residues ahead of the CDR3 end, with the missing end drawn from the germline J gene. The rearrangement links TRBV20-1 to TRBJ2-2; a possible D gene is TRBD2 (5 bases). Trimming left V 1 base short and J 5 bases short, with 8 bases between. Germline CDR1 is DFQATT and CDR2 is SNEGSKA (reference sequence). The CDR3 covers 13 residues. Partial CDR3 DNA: TGCAGTGCTAGAGGGACTCCAACCGGGGAG. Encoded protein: CSARGTPTGE. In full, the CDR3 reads CSARGTPTGELFF.